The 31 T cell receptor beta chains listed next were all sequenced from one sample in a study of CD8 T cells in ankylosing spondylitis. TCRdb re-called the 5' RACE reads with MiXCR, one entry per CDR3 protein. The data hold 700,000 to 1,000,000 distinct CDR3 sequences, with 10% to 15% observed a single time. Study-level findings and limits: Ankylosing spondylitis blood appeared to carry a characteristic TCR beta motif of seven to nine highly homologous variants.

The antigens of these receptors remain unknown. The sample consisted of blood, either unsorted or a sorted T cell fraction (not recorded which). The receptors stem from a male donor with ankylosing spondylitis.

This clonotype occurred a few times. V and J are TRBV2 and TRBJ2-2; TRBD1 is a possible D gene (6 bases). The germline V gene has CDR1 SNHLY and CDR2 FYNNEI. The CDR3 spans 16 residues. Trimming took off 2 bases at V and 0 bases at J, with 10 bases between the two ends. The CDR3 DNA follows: TGTGCCAGCAGTGAACAGGGGATCGCGAACACCGGGGAGCTGTTTTTT. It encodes CASSEQGIANTGELFF.

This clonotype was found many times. This chain's CDR3 is CAISTGETQYF. The DNA of the CDR3 is TGTGCCATCAGTACCGGAGAGACCCAGTACTTC. This sequence joins TRBV10-3 and TRBJ2-5; D is unclear. The germline CDR1 and CDR2 sequences are ENHRY and SYGVKD. The CDR3 covers 11 residues. Trimming shortened V by 5 bases and J by 4 bases, and 5 bases separated the two germline ends.

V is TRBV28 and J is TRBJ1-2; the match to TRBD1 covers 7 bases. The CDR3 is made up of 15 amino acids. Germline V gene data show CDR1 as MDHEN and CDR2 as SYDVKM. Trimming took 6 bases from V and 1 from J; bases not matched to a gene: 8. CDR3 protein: CASRRPGTVNYGYTF. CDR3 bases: TGTGCCAGCAGGCGACCCGGGACAGTTAACTATGGCTACACCTTC.

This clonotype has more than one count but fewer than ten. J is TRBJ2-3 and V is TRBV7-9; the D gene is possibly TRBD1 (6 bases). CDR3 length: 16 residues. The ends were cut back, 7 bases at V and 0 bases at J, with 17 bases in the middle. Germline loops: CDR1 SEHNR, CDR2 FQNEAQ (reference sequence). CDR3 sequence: CASTGTRIFSTDTQYF. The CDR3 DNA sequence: TGTGCCAGCACCGGGACAAGGATTTTTAGCACAGATACGCAGTATTTT.

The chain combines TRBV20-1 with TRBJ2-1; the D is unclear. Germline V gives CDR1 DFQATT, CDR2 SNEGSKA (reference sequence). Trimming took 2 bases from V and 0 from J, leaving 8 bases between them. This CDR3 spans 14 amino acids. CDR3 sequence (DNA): TGCAGTGCTAGAAACAGCTTCTCCTACAATGAGCAGTTCTTC. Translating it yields CSARNSFSYNEQFF.

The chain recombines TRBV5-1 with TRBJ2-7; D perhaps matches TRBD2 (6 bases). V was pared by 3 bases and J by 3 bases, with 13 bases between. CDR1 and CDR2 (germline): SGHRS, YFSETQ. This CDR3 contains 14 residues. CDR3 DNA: TGCGCCAGCAGCTCCGCTAGCGCGATCTACGAGCAGTACTTC. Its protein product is CASSSASAIYEQYF.

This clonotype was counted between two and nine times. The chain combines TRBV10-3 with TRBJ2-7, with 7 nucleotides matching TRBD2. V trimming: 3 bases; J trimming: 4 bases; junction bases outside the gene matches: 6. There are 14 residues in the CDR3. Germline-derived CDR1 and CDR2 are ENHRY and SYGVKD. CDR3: CAISDGAGEYEQYF. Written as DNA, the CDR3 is TGTGCCATCAGTGACGGGGCGGGAGAGTACGAGCAGTACTTC.

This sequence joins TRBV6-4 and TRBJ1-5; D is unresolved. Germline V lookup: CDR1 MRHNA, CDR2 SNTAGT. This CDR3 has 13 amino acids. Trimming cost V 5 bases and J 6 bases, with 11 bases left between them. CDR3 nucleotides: TGTGCCAGCAGTTCGGGAGCTGGTCAGCCCCAGCATTTT. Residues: CASSSGAGQPQHF.

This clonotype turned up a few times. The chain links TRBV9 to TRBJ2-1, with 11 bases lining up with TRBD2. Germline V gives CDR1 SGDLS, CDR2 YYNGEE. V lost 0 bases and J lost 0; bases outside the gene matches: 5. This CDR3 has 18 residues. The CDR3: CASSVELAGAISYNEQFF. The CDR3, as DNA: TGTGCCAGCAGCGTAGAACTAGCGGGAGCTATCTCCTACAATGAGCAGTTCTTC.

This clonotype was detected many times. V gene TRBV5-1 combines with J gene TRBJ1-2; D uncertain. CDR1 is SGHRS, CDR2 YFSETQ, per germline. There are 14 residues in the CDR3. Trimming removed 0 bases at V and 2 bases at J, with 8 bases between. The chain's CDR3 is CASSLAPDNYGYTF. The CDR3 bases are TGCGCCAGCAGCTTGGCCCCGGACAACTATGGCTACACCTTC.

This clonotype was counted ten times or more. CDR3 loop: CSVEDTGYQETQYF. In DNA form, the CDR3 reads TGCAGCGTTGAAGATACGGGGTACCAAGAGACCCAGTACTTC. This chain uses TRBV29-1 with TRBJ2-5; D may be TRBD2 (5 bases). The CDR3 covers 14 residues. Germline values: CDR1 SQVTM, CDR2 ANQGSEA. Trimming cost V 0 bases and J 0 bases, with 8 bases left between them.

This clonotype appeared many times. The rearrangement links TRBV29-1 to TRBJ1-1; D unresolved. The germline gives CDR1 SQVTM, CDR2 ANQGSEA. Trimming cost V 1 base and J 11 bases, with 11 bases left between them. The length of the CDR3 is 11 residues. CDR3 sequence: CSVEGSAGAFF. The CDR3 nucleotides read TGCAGCGTTGAAGGGTCGGCCGGGGCTTTCTTT.

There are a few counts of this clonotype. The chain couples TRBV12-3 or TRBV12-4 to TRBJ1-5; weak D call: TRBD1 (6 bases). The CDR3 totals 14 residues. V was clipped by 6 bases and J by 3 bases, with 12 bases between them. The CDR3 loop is CASSIQGYNQPQHF. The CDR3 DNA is TGTGCCAGCAGCATTCAGGGGTACAATCAGCCCCAGCATTTT.

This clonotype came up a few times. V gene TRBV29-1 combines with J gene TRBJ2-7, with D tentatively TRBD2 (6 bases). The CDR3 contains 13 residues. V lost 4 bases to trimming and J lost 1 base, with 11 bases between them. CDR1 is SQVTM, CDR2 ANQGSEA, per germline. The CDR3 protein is CSVGGVLSYEQYF. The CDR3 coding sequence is TGCAGCGTTGGGGGGGTATTGTCCTACGAGCAGTACTTC.

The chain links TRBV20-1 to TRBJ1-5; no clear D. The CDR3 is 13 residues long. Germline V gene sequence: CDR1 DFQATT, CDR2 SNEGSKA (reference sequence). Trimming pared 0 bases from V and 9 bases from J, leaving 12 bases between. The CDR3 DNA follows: TGCAGTGCTAGAGATTGGAGGCGGGGGCCCCAGCATTTT. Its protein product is CSARDWRRGPQHF.

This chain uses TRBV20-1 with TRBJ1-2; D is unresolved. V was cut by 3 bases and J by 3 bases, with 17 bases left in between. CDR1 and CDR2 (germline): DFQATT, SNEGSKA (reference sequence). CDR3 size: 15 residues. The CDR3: CSASPLGPGDYGYTF. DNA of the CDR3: TGCAGTGCTAGCCCACTTGGGCCGGGCGACTATGGCTACACCTTC.

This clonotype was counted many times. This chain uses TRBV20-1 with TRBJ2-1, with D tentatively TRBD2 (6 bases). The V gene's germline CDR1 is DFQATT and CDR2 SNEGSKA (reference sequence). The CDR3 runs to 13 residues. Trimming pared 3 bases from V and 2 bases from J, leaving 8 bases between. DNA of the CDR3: TGCAGTGCTAGCGGGAGCCCCTACAATGAGCAGTTCTTC. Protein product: CSASGSPYNEQFF.

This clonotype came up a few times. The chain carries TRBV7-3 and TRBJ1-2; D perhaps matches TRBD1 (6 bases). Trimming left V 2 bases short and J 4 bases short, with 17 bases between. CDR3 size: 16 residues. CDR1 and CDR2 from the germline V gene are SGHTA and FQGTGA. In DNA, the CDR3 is TGTGCCAGCAGCTTAGGAATTGGGGGGCGAGGCTATGGCTACACCTTC. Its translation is CASSLGIGGRGYGYTF.

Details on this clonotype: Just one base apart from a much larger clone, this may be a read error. The CDR3 nucleotides read TGTGCCAGCAGTTACCGGACACCCTACGAGCAGTACTTC. This sequence encodes CASSYRTPYEQYF. The rearrangement joins TRBV6-2 or TRBV6-3 to TRBJ2-7; the D gene is possibly TRBD1 (5 bases). V was clipped by 2 bases and J by 2 bases, with 7 bases between them. Germline V gene data show CDR1 as MNHEY and CDR2 as SVGEGT. The CDR3 consists of 13 residues.

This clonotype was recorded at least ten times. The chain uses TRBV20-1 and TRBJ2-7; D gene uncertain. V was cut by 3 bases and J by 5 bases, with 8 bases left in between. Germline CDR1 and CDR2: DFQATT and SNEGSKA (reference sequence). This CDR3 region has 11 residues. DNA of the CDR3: TGCAGTGCTAGCCAACCGAACGAGCAGTACTTC. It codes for CSASQPNEQYF.

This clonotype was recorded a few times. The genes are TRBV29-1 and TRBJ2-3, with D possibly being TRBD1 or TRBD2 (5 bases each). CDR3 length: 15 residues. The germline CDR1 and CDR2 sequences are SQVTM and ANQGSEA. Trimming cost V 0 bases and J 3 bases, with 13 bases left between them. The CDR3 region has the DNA TGCAGCGTTGAAGATGGGGGTTCGAGGACAGATACGCAGTATTTT. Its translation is CSVEDGGSRTDTQYF.

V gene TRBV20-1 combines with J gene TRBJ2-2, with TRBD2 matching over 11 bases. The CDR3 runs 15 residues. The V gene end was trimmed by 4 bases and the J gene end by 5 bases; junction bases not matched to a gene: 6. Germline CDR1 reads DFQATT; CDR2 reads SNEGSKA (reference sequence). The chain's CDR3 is CSAISGGAWTGELFF. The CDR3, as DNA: TGCAGTGCTATTAGCGGGGGGGCGTGGACCGGGGAGCTGTTTTTT.

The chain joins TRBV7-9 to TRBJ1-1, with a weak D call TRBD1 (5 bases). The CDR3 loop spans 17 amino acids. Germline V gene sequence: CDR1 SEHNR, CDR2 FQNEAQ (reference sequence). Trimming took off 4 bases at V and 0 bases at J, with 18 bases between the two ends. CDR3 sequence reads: CASSSGGEVFMNTEAFF. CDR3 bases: TGTGCCAGCAGCTCGGGAGGGGAAGTATTCATGAACACTGAAGCTTTCTTT. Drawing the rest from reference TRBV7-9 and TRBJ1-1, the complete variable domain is DTGVSQNPRHKITKRGQNVTFRCDPISEHNRLYWYRQTLGQGPEFLTYFQNEAQLEKSRLLSDRFSAERPKGSFSTLEIQRTEQGDSAMYLCASSSGGEVFMNTEAFFGQGTRLTVV.

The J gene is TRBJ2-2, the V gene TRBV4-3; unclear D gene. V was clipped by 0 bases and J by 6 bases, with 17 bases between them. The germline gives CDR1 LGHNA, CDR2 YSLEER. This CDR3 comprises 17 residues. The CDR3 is CASSQDLRITYSGELFF. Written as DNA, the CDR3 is TGCGCCAGCAGCCAAGATCTGCGGATTACGTATTCCGGGGAGCTGTTTTTT.

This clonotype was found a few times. CDR3 DNA sequence: TGTGCCAGCAGCCCGGGACAGGGCCACTCTGGAAACACCATATATTTT. It yields the protein CASSPGQGHSGNTIYF. The genes are TRBV7-3 and TRBJ1-3; 9 bases are shared with TRBD1. Germline V CDR1 and CDR2: SGHTA, FQGTGA. Unmatched junction bases numbered 5, after V lost 5 bases and J lost 0 bases. This CDR3 is built from 16 residues.

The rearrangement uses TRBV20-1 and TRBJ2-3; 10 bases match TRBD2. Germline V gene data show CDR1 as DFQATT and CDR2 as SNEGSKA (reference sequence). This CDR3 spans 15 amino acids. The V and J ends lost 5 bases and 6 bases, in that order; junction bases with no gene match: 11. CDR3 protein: CSAEPRAGGLDTQYF. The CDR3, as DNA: TGCAGTGCTGAACCTCGAGCGGGGGGGCTTGATACGCAGTATTTT.

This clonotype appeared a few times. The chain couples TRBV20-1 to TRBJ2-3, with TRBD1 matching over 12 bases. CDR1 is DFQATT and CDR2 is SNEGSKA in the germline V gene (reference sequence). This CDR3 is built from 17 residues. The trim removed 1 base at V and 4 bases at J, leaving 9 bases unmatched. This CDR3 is CSARGWDRGQVSDTQYF. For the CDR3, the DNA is TGCAGTGCTAGAGGTTGGGACAGGGGGCAAGTTTCAGATACGCAGTATTTT.

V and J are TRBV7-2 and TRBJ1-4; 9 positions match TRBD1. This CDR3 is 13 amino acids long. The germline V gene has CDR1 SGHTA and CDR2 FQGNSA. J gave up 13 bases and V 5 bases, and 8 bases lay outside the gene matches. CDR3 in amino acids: CASSNGQGMGLFF. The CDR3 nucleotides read TGTGCCAGCAGCAATGGACAGGGGATGGGACTGTTTTTT.

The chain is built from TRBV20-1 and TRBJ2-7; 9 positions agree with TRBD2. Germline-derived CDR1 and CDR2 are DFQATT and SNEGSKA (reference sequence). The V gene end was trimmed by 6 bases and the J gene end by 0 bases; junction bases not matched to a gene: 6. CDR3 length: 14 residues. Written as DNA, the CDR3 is TGCAGTGCAACAAGCGGGAGGCCCTCCTACGAGCAGTACTTC. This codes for CSATSGRPSYEQYF.

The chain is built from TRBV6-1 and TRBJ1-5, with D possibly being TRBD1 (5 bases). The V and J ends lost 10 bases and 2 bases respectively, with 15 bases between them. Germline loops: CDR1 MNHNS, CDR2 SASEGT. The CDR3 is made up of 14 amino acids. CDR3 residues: CATERGGGNQPQHF. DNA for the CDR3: TGTGCCACCGAGAGGGGAGGGGGCAATCAGCCCCAGCATTTT.

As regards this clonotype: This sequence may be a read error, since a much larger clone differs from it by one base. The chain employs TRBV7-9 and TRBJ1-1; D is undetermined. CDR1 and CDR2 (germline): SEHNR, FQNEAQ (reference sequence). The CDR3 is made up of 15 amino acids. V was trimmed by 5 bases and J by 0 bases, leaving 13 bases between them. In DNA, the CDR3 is TGTGCCAGCAGCCTCAAGGAGCGGCTGAACACTGAAGCTTTCTTT. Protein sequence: CASSLKERLNTEAFF.